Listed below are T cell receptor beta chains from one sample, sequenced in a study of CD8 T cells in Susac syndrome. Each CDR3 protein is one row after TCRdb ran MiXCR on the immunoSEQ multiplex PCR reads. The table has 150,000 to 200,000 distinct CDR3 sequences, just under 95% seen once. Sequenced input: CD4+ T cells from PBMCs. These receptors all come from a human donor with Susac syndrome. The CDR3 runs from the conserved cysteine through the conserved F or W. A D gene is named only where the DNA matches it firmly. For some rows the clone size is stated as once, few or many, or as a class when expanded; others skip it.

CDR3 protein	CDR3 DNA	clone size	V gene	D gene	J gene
CATSRDAGTNEKLFF	TGTGCCACCAGCAGAGATGCGGGGACTAATGAAAAACTGTTTTTT	-	TRBV15	-	TRBJ1-4
CASQRTGRGNTEAFF	TGTGCCAGCCAGAGGACAGGGCGAGGGAACACTGAAGCTTTCTTT	-	TRBV28	TRBD1	TRBJ1-1
CASSLERTGSGYTF	TGTGCCAGCAGCTTAGAACGGACAGGGAGCGGCTACACCTTC	once	TRBV11-2	TRBD1	TRBJ1-2
CASNQGTGINTEAFF	TGTGCCAGCAACCAAGGGACAGGGATAAACACTGAAGCTTTCTTT	-	TRBV7-9	TRBD1	TRBJ1-1
CAIRRSPDGGETQYF	TGTGCTATACGACGGAGCCCCGACGGTGGAGAGACCCAGTACTTC	-	TRBV30	-	TRBJ2-5
CASSYDTTYNEQFF	TGTGCCAGCAGTTACGATACAACCTACAATGAGCAGTTCTTC	-	TRBV6-5	-	TRBJ2-1
CASSVAAGSDTEAFF	TGTGCCAGCAGCGTAGCGGCAGGGTCGGACACTGAAGCTTTCTTT	once	TRBV9	-	TRBJ1-1
CSASVSSLVYEQYF	TGCAGTGCTTCTGTCAGCTCCCTCGTCTACGAGCAGTACTTC	-	TRBV20-1	-	TRBJ2-7
CSASAEAGGPDNEQFF	TGCAGTGCTAGTGCCGAAGCGGGAGGGCCTGACAATGAGCAGTTCTTC	-	TRBV20-1	TRBD2	TRBJ2-1
CSVGFPANQETQYF	TGCAGCGTTGGGTTTCCGGCTAACCAAGAGACCCAGTACTTC	-	TRBV29-1	-	TRBJ2-5
CASSPAGGAAFF	TGTGCCAGCAGCCCCGCTGGGGGTGCAGCTTTCTTT	few	TRBV11-1	-	TRBJ1-1
CSAWMGGDTQYF	TGCAGTGCCTGGATGGGAGGAGATACGCAGTATTTT	-	TRBV20-1	-	TRBJ2-3
CASRGTGGSGYTF	TGTGCCAGCAGGGGGACGGGTGGTTCTGGCTACACCTTC	-	TRBV5-6	-	TRBJ1-2
CNVQSTGEDTQYF	TGCAACGTTCAGTCGACAGGGGAAGATACGCAGTATTTT	-	TRBV29-1	TRBD1	TRBJ2-3
CASSLAPGQSNSPLHF	TGTGCCAGCAGCTTAGCCCCGGGACAGTCGAATTCACCCCTCCACTTT	-	TRBV7-6	TRBD1	TRBJ1-6
CASRGVDPYNEQFF	TGTGCCAGCAGAGGGGTCGACCCCTACAATGAGCAGTTCTTC	-	TRBV28	-	TRBJ2-1
CASSPEGIAGYTDTQYF	TGTGCCAGCAGTCCCGAAGGGATAGCGGGTTACACAGATACGCAGTATTTT	-	TRBV28	TRBD2	TRBJ2-3
CASSQLVQNTEAFF	TGTGCCAGCAGCCAATTGGTCCAGAACACTGAAGCTTTCTTT	-	TRBV3-1	-	TRBJ1-1
CASTPGTGNTGELFF	TGTGCCAGCACCCCCGGGACAGGGAACACCGGGGAGCTGTTTTTT	-	TRBV7-9	TRBD1	TRBJ2-2
CASRRGPGEKETQYF	TGTGCCAGCAGACGTGGGCCTGGGGAAAAAGAGACCCAGTACTTC	-	TRBV7-2	-	TRBJ2-5
CATSGPSEQYF	TGTGCCACCTCAGGCCCTTCCGAGCAGTACTTC	-	TRBV10-3	-	TRBJ2-7
CSASGPLWRGTEAFF	TGCAGTGCTTCAGGCCCGCTGTGGAGGGGCACTGAAGCTTTCTTT	-	TRBV20-1	-	TRBJ1-1
CSAREAGQGQPQHF	TGCAGTGCTAGAGAAGCCGGACAGGGTCAGCCCCAGCATTTT	-	TRBV20-1	TRBD1	TRBJ1-5
CASMALAAYGEQFF	TGTGCCAGCATGGCACTAGCGGCCTACGGTGAGCAGTTCTTC	-	TRBV19	TRBD2	TRBJ2-1
CASSHQGRTSSYEQYF	TGCGCCAGCAGCCACCAGGGACGGACAAGCTCCTACGAGCAGTACTTC	once	TRBV4-1	-	TRBJ2-7
CASSLIGGSVRGSGTGELFF	TGCGCCAGCAGCTTGATCGGGGGGAGTGTACGCGGGAGCGGCACCGGGGAGCTGTTTTTT	-	TRBV5-1	TRBD2	TRBJ2-2
CASSLGTNTEVFF	TGTGCCAGCAGCTTAGGGACGAACACTGAAGTTTTCTTT	-	TRBV7-8	-	TRBJ1-1
CASPGQWGYTF	TGTGCCAGCCCGGGCCAATGGGGCTACACCTTC	-	TRBV27	-	TRBJ1-2